The 22 T cell receptor beta chains below come from one sample, sequenced in a study of blood T cells in healthy people across ages. Using a J-beta primer mix together with a sample-barcoded 5' primer, a second PCR was run for roughly 7 to 11 cycles. TCRdb reanalysed the 5' RACE reads using MiXCR and keeps one entry per CDR3 protein. The repertoire holds about 1,400,000 distinct CDR3 sequences, with around 59% as singletons. The sample taken for sequencing was blood. The receptors stem from a man younger than 30 in good health.

Comment on this clonotype: Germline and junction disagree at one end, which may indicate a read error. This chain joins TRBV9 and TRBJ1-2; D is unresolved. The germline CDR1 and CDR2 sequences are SGDLS and YYNGEE. The CDR3 consists of 12 residues. The CDR3 DNA follows: TGTCCCAGCAGCCCTGACATAGGAGGCTACACCTTC. It codes for CPSSPDIGGYTF. Drawing the rest from reference TRBV9 and TRBJ1-2, the complete variable domain is DSGVTQTPKHLITATGQRVTLRCSPRSGDLSVYWYQQSLDQGLQFLIQYYNGEERAKGNILERFSAQQFPDLHSELNLSSLELGDSALYFCPSSPDIGGYTFGSGTRLTVV.

The chain is built from TRBV7-2 and TRBJ1-1; D is perhaps TRBD1 (6 bases). The V end was cut by 1 base, the J end by 8 bases, with 17 bases between. This CDR3 has 15 amino acids. CDR1 SGHTA and CDR2 FQGNSA come from the germline V gene. The CDR3 sequence: CASSLGGHGVPEAFF. The CDR3 coding sequence is TGTGCCAGCAGCTTAGGGGGACACGGGGTCCCCGAAGCTTTCTTT. The whole variable domain, filled in from reference TRBV7-2 and TRBJ1-1, reads GAGVSQSPSNKVTEKGKDVELRCDPISGHTALYWYRQSLGQGLEFLIYFQGNSAPDKSGLPSDRFSAERTGGSVSTLTIQRTQQEDSAVYLCASSLGGHGVPEAFFGQGTRLTVV.

The chain joins TRBV4-1 to TRBJ2-7, with 7 bases fitting TRBD1. There are 15 residues in the CDR3. CDR1 MGHRA and CDR2 YSYEKL come from the germline V gene. V gave up 1 base and J gave up 2 bases; unmatched junction bases: 5. CDR3 sequence (DNA): TGCGCCAGCAGCCAAGCCAGGGGGTTTGCCTACGAGCAGTACTTC. Amino acid sequence: CASSQARGFAYEQYF.

This chain connects TRBV19 to TRBJ1-2; D may be TRBD1 (5 bases). V lost 4 bases and J lost 0, with 15 bases in between. The germline gives CDR1 LNHDA, CDR2 SQIVND (reference sequence). CDR3 length: 16 amino acids. Written as DNA, the CDR3 is TGTGCCAGTAGTACCCAGTCGACGGGGGCTAACTATGGCTACACCTTC. Translation: CASSTQSTGANYGYTF. Full variable domain (missing parts from reference TRBV19 and TRBJ1-2): DGGITQSPKYLFRKEGQNVTLSCEQNLNHDAMYWYRQDPGQGLRLIYYSQIVNDFQKGDIAEGYSVSREKKESFPLTVTSAQKNPTAFYLCASSTQSTGANYGYTFGSGTRLTVV.

The chain is built from TRBV4-1 and TRBJ2-7; 7 bases line up with TRBD2. V was clipped by 8 bases and J by 0 bases; unmatched bases: 10. Germline V gives CDR1 MGHRA, CDR2 YSYEKL. The CDR3 is 15 residues long. CDR3 coding DNA: TGCGCCAGCGGCCGGACCGGGACTAACTCCTACGAGCAGTACTTC. Its protein product is CASGRTGTNSYEQYF.

This chain uses TRBV20-1 with TRBJ2-1; D is unclear. CDR1 is DFQATT, CDR2 SNEGSKA, per germline (reference sequence). CDR3 length: 13 amino acids. The V and J ends lost 4 bases and 0 bases respectively, with 7 bases between them. CDR3 nucleotide sequence: TGCAGTGCTACTTTAAGCTCCTACAATGAGCAGTTCTTC. It specifies CSATLSSYNEQFF.

This clonotype was observed a few times. The V call is TRBV4-1, the J call TRBJ2-7; TRBD1 agrees at 7 bases. There are 14 residues in the CDR3. V gave up 2 bases and J gave up 1 base; unmatched junction bases: 2. Germline lookup yields CDR1 MGHRA and CDR2 YSYEKL. CDR3: CASSQLDRSYEQYF. The CDR3 nucleotides are TGCGCCAGCAGCCAATTGGACAGGTCCTACGAGCAGTACTTC.

V is TRBV7-2 and J is TRBJ2-4; 10 bases line up with TRBD2. The J call may not be correct, given that the DNA end is closer to TRBJ2-7. The CDR3 runs 15 residues. Germline lookup yields CDR1 SGHTA and CDR2 FQGNSA. CDR3 loop: CASSSRSGGVYEQYF. CDR3 DNA sequence: TGTGCCAGCAGCTCCCGGAGCGGGGGGGTGTACGAGCAGTACTTC.

The chain carries TRBV12-3 or TRBV12-4 and TRBJ2-3; D is possibly TRBD2 (6 bases). CDR3 length equals 17 residues. The ends were cut back, 7 bases at V and 2 bases at J, with 22 bases in the middle. The CDR3 region is CASKKLTGLETTDTQYF. In DNA, the CDR3 is TGTGCCAGCAAGAAGCTTACGGGACTTGAAACCACAGATACGCAGTATTTT.

Comment on this clonotype: A junction boundary mismatches the germline segment, possibly from a read error. The genes are TRBV10-3 and TRBJ2-3, with D hard to call. Germline V gives CDR1 ENHRY, CDR2 SYGVKD. The CDR3 sequence is 17 residues long. CDR3 nucleotides: TGTGTCATCAGTGAGTCTTGGAACAGTGCTAGCACAGATACGCAGTATTTT. Translating it yields CVISESWNSASTDTQYF.

The V call is TRBV21-1, the J call TRBJ2-7; the table's D call TRBD1 went unverified against the DNA. TRBV21-1 is noted as a pseudogene. CDR3 length: 13 residues. In DNA, the CDR3 is TGTGCCAGTACCTCGGGACAGTGCTACGAGCAGTACTTC. This translates into CASTSGQCYEQYF.

CDR3 sequence reads: CASSQPDRVNIQYF. The CDR3 nucleotides are TGTGCCAGCAGCCAGCCAGACAGGGTGAACATTCAGTACTTC. The chain joins TRBV4-2 to TRBJ2-4; 7 nucleotides agree with TRBD1. This CDR3 is 14 amino acids long. The V gene end was trimmed by 3 bases and the J gene end by 7 bases; junction bases not matched to a gene: 6. CDR1 LGHNA and CDR2 YNFKEQ come from the germline V gene.

V usage is TRBV5-5 and J usage is TRBJ2-7; D unclear. The germline V and J ends were trimmed by 0 bases and 2 bases, with 9 bases remaining between them. The CDR3 is 14 amino acids. From germline, CDR1 is SGHKS and CDR2 YYEKEE (reference sequence). The CDR3 loop is CASSLERPTYEQYF. CDR3 in DNA: TGTGCCAGCAGCTTGGAACGACCTACCTACGAGCAGTACTTC.

In this sample, this clonotype turned up many times. The chain joins TRBV7-2 to TRBJ2-5; D gene ambiguous. The V and J ends lost 6 bases and 4 bases respectively, with 9 bases between them. There are 12 residues in the CDR3. Germline loops: CDR1 SGHTA, CDR2 FQGNSA. CDR3 DNA: TGTGCCAGCAGTCCGTCCAGAGAGACCCAGTACTTC. This encodes CASSPSRETQYF. Filled out from reference TRBV7-2 and TRBJ2-5, the complete variable domain reads GAGVSQSPSNKVTEKGKDVELRCDPISGHTALYWYRQSLGQGLEFLIYFQGNSAPDKSGLPSDRFSAERTGGSVSTLTIQRTQQEDSAVYLCASSPSRETQYFGPGTRLLVL.

CDR3 region: CASSERLASGELFF. Here the CDR3 DNA reads TGTGCCAGCAGCGAAAGACTAGCCTCCGGGGAGCTGTTTTTT. The chain joins TRBV21-1 to TRBJ2-2; TRBD2 was called by the table and not checked on the DNA. TRBV21-1 is a recognized pseudogene. This CDR3 has 14 amino acids.

V usage is TRBV7-2 and J usage is TRBJ2-7; 8 bases line up with TRBD2. The DNA end is more similar to TRBJ2-5, so the J call may be wrong. Per germline, CDR1 SGHTA and CDR2 FQGNSA. The length of the CDR3 is 15 residues. The CDR3 reads CASSWGLVLQETQYF. CDR3 DNA: TGTGCCAGCAGCTGGGGACTAGTACTGCAAGAGACCCAGTACTTC.

The V and J genes are TRBV7-2 and TRBJ1-2, with TRBD1 matching over 9 bases. Losses at the gene ends were 4 bases for V and 7 bases for J; bases not matched to a gene: 7. The CDR3 is 14 amino acids. CDR1 and CDR2 from the germline V gene are SGHTA and FQGNSA. The CDR3 here is CASSYTGGRGGYTF. The CDR3 nucleotides are TGTGCCAGCAGCTATACAGGGGGCCGGGGTGGCTACACCTTC.

V and J are TRBV3-1 and TRBJ1-2, with D possibly TRBD1 on 5 matching bases. The CDR3 totals 16 residues. The ends were cut back, 0 bases at V and 6 bases at J, with 17 bases in the middle. In germline, CDR1 is LGHDT, CDR2 YNNKEL (reference sequence). In DNA form, the CDR3 reads TGTGCCAGCAGCCAAGATGGCGGGGGTAAGATCGATGGCTACACCTTC. Amino acid sequence: CASSQDGGGKIDGYTF.

This clonotype was recorded a few times. This chain links TRBV4-1 with TRBJ2-7, with TRBD1 identical over 7 bases. V lost 4 bases, J lost 3 bases, and 6 bases stayed unmatched. The CDR3 sequence is 14 residues long. Germline CDR1 and CDR2: MGHRA and YSYEKL. The CDR3 loop is CASSRDRVGYEQYF. The CDR3 DNA is TGCGCCAGCAGCCGAGACAGGGTGGGCTACGAGCAGTACTTC.

In this sample, this clonotype turned up a few times. V usage is TRBV20-1 and J usage is TRBJ2-3, with 11 positions matching TRBD2. Germline V gene sequence: CDR1 DFQATT, CDR2 SNEGSKA (reference sequence). V shed 6 bases and J 4 bases; nucleotides not matched to a gene: 6. The CDR3 has 14 amino acids. The CDR3 is CSATTSGVADTQYF. The DNA for the CDR3 is TGCAGTGCCACGACTAGCGGGGTTGCAGATACGCAGTATTTT.

The chain links TRBV10-2 to TRBJ1-1; TRBD1 aligns across 8 bases. With V trimmed by 4 bases and J by 4 bases, 5 bases remained unmatched. Germline CDR1 is WSHSY and CDR2 is SAAADI. This CDR3 region has 14 residues. The CDR3 region is CASSVSTGGTEAFF. CDR3 nucleotides: TGCGCCAGCAGTGTTTCTACAGGGGGCACTGAAGCTTTCTTT.

The rearrangement joins TRBV27 to TRBJ2-1; 7 nucleotides agree with TRBD2. The CDR3 consists of 15 residues. Germline CDR1 is MNHEY and CDR2 is SMNVEV (reference sequence). V lost 2 bases to trimming and J lost 6 bases; unmatched junction nucleotides: 7. The CDR3 loop reads CASSLRPSGFNEQFF. The CDR3, as DNA: TGTGCCAGCAGTTTACGGCCTAGCGGATTCAATGAGCAGTTCTTC.